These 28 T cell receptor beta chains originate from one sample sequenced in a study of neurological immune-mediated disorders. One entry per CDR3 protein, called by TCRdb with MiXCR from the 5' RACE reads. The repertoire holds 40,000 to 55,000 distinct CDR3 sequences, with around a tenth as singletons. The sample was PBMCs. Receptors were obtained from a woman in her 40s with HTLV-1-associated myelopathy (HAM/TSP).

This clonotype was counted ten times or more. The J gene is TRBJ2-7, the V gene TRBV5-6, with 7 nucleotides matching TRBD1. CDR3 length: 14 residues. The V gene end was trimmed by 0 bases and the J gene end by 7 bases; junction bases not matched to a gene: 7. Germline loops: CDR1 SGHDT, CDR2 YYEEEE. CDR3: CASSLATGIGEQYF. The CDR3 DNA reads TGTGCCAGCAGCTTGGCGACAGGGATAGGGGAGCAGTACTTC.

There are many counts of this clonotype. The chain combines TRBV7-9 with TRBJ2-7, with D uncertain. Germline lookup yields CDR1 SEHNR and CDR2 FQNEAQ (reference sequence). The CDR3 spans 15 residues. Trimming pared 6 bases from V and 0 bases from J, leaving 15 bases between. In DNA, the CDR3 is TGTGCCAGCAGTTCCGGGTGGTATGACTCCTACGAGCAGTACTTC. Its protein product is CASSSGWYDSYEQYF. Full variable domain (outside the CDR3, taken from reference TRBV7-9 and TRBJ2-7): DTGVSQNPRHKITKRGQNVTFRCDPISEHNRLYWYRQTLGQGPEFLTYFQNEAQLEKSRLLSDRFSAERPKGSFSTLEIQRTEQGDSAMYLCASSSGWYDSYEQYFGPGTRLTVT.

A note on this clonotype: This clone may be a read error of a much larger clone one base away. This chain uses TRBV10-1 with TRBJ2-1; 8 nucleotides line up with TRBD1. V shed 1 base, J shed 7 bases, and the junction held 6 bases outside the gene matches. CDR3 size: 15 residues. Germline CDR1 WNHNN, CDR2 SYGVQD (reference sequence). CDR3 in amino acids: CASSEYRGKLNEQFF. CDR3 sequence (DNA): TGCGCCAGCAGTGAGTACAGGGGGAAGTTGAATGAGCAGTTCTTC.

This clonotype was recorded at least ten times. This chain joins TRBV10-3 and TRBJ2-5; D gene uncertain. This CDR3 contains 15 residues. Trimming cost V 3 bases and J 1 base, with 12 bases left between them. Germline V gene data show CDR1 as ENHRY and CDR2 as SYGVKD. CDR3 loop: CAISDGQISQETQYF. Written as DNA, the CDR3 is TGTGCCATCAGTGACGGTCAGATTTCCCAAGAGACCCAGTACTTC.

Written as DNA, the CDR3 is TGTGCCAGCAGCCCAGACAGGACTAACACTGAAGCTTTCTTT. Its translation: CASSPDRTNTEAFF. The rearrangement joins TRBV11-1 to TRBJ1-1, with a tentative D call TRBD1 (6 bases). The V gene's germline CDR1 is SGHAT and CDR2 FQDESV (reference sequence). CDR3 length: 14 residues. Trimming took 5 bases from V and 2 from J, leaving 12 bases between them.

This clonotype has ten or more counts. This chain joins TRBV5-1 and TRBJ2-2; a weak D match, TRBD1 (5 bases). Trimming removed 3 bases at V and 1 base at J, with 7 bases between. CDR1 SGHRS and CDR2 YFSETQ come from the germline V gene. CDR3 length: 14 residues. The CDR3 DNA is TGCGCCAGCAGCTGGCAGGGGAACACCGGGGAGCTGTTTTTT. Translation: CASSWQGNTGELFF.

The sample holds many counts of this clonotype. The CDR3: CASSQILTGQGYTF. The DNA of the CDR3 is TGTGCCAGCAGCCAGATCTTGACAGGGCAAGGCTACACCTTC. The J gene is TRBJ1-2, the V gene TRBV5-5, with 7 bases matching TRBD1. V lost 4 bases and J lost 8; bases outside the gene matches: 11. This CDR3 has 14 residues. Per germline, CDR1 SGHKS and CDR2 YYEKEE (reference sequence).

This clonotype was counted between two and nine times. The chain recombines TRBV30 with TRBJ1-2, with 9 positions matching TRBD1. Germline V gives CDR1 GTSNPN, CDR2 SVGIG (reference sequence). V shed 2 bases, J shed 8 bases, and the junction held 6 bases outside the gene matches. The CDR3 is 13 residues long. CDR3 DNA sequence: TGTGCCTGGAGTCTGACAGGGGGTGGGGGCTACACCTTC. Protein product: CAWSLTGGGGYTF. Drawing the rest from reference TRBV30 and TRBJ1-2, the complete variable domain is SQTIHQWPATLVQPVGSPLSLECTVEGTSNPNLYWYRQAAGRGLQLLFYSVGIGQISSEVPQNLSASRPQDRQFILSSKKLLLSDSGFYLCAWSLTGGGGYTFGSGTRLTVV.

CDR3 nucleotides: TGTGCCAGCAGCTTGGCAGGGTCCAATCAGCCCCAGCATTTT. It is translated as CASSLAGSNQPQHF. V and J are TRBV5-6 and TRBJ1-5; the D gene is possibly TRBD1 (5 bases). Germline lookup yields CDR1 SGHDT and CDR2 YYEEEE. This CDR3 is built from 14 residues. V lost 0 bases, J lost 3 bases, and 7 bases lay in between. Looking up the rest from reference TRBV5-6 and TRBJ1-5 gives the full variable domain: DAGVTQSPTHLIKTRGQQVTLRCSPKSGHDTVSWYQQALGQGPQFIFQYYEEEERQRGNFPDRFSGHQFPNYSSELNVNALLLGDSALYLCASSLAGSNQPQHFGDGTRLSIL.

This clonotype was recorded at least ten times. In DNA, the CDR3 is TGTGCCAGCAGCACGATCCCGACTAGTCTCGATACGCAGTATTTT. This sequence encodes CASSTIPTSLDTQYF. V gene TRBV7-8 combines with J gene TRBJ2-3; possible D gene TRBD2, 6 bases. From germline, CDR1 is SGHVS and CDR2 FQNEAQ. Trimming pared 5 bases from V and 6 bases from J, leaving 18 bases between. The CDR3 covers 15 residues.

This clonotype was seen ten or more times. The CDR3 loop reads CASSRGGAGSYNEQFF. CDR3 nucleotides: TGCGCCAGCAGCCGCGGGGGGGCCGGCTCCTACAATGAGCAGTTCTTC. The chain joins TRBV5-1 to TRBJ2-1; 9 bases are shared with TRBD2. This CDR3 region has 16 residues. CDR1 and CDR2 from the germline V gene are SGHRS and YFSETQ. The ends lost 4 bases at V and 0 bases at J; junction bases unmatched: 5.

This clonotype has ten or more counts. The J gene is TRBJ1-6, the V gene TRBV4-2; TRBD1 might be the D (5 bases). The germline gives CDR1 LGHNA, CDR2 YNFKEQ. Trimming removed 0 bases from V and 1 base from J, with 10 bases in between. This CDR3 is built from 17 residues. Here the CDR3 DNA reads TGTGCCAGCAGCCAAGACCCGACAGCGTCCTATAATTCACCCCTCCACTTT. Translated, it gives CASSQDPTASYNSPLHF.

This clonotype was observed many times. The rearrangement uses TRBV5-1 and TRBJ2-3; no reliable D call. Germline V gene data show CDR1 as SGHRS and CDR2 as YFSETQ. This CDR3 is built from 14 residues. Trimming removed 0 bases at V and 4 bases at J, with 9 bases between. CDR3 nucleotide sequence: TGCGCCAGCAGCTTGGACCCGTCGGCAGATACGCAGTATTTT. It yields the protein CASSLDPSADTQYF.

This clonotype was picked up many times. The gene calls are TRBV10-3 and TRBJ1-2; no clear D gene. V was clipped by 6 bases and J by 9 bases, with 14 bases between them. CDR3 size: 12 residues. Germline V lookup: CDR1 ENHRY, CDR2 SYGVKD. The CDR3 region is CAISGDGRSYTF. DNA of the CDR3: TGTGCCATCAGCGGTGATGGAAGGAGCTACACCTTC.

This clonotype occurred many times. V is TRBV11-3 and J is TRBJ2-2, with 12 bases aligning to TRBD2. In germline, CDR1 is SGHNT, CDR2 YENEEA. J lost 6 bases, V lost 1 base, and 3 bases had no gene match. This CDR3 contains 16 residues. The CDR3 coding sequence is TGTGCCAGCAGCTTAGTGGGACTAGCGGGTGCCGGGGAGCTGTTTTTT. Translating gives CASSLVGLAGAGELFF.

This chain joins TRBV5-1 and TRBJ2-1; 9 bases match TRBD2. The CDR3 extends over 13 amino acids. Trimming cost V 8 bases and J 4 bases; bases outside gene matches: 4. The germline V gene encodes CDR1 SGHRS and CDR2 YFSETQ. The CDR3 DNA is TGCGCCAGTCGACTAGCGGAATACAATGAGCAGTTCTTC. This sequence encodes CASRLAEYNEQFF.

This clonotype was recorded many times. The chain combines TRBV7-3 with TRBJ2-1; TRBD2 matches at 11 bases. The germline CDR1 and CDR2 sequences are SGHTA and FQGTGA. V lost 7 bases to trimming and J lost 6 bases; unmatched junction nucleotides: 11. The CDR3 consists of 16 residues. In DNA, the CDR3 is TGTGCCAGCACCCCTGGTAGGCTAGCGGGGGGCAATGAGCAGTTCTTC. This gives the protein CASTPGRLAGGNEQFF.

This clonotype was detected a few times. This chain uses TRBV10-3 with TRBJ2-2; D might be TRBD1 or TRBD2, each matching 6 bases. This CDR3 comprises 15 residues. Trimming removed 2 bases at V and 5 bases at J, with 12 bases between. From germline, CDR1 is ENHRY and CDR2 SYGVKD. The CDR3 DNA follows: TGTGCCATCAGTGAGGGCCGGGGGCGGACCGGGGAGCTGTTTTTT. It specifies CAISEGRGRTGELFF.

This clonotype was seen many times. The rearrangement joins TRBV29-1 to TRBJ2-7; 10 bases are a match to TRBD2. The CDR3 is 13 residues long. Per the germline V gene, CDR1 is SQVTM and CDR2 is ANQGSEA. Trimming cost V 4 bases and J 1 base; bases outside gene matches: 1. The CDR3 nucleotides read TGCAGCGTTGTGACTAGCGGGTCCTACGAGCAGTACTTC. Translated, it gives CSVVTSGSYEQYF.

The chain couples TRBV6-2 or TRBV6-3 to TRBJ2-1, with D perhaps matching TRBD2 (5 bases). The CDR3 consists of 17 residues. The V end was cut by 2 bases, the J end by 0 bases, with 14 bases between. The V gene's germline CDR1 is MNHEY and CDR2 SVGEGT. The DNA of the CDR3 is TGTGCCAGCAGTTACGGAGGTCTATTAGCCTCCTACAATGAGCAGTTCTTC. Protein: CASSYGGLLASYNEQFF.

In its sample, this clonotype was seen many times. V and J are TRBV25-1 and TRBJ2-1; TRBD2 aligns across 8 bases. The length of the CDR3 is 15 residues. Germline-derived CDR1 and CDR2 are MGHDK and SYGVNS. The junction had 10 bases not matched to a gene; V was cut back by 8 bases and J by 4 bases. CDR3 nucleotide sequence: TGTGCCAGCGCTGCTCGGCGGGGGGCGTACAATGAGCAGTTCTTC. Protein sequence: CASAARRGAYNEQFF.

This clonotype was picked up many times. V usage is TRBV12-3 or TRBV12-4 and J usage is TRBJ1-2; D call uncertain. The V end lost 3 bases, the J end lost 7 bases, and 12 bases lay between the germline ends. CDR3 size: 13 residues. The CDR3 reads CASSLRRIGGYTF. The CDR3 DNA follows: TGTGCCAGCAGTTTGCGCAGGATAGGTGGCTACACCTTC.

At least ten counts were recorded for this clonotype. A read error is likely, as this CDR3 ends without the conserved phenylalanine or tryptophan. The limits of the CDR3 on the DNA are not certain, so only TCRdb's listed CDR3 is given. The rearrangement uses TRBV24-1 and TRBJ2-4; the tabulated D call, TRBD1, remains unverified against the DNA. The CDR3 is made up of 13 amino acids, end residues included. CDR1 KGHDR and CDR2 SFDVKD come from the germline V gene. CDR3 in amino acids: CALRGEDRTKGDL.

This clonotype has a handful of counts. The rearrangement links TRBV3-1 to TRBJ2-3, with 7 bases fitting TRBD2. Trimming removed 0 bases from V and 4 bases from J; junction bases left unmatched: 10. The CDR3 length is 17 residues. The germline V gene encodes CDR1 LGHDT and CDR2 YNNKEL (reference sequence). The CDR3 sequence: CASSQDRTGGTADTQYF. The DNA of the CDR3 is TGTGCCAGCAGCCAAGATAGAACCGGGGGGACCGCAGATACGCAGTATTTT.

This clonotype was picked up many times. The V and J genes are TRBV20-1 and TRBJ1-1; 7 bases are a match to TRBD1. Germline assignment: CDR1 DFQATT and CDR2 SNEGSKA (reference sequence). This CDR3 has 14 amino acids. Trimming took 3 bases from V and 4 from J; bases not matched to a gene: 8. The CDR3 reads CSASRGPGGTEAFF. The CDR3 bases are TGCAGTGCTAGTAGAGGGCCAGGGGGCACTGAAGCTTTCTTT.

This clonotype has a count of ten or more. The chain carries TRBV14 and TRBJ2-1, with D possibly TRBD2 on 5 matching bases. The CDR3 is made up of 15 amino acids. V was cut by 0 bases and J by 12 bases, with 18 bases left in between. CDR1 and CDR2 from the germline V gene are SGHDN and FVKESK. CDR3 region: CASSQDTSFLSVQFF. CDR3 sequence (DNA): TGTGCCAGCAGCCAAGATACTTCTTTTCTTAGCGTGCAGTTCTTC.

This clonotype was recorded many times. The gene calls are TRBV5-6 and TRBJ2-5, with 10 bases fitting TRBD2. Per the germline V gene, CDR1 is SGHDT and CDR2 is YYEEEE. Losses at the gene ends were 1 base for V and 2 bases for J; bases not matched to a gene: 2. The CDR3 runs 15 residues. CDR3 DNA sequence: TGTGCCAGCAGCTTGATGGGACTAGCGCAAGAGACCCAGTACTTC. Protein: CASSLMGLAQETQYF.

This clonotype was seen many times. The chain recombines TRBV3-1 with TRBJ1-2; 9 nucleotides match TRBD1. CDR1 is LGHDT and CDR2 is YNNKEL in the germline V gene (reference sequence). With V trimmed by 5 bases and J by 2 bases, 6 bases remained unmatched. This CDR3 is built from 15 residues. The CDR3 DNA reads TGTGCCAGCAGCAAACTGGGACAGGGAAACTATGGCTACACCTTC. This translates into CASSKLGQGNYGYTF.